The 26 T cell receptor beta chains listed next were all sequenced from one sample in a study of blood T cell repertoires in COVID-19. Using immunoSEQ multiplex PCR, the repertoire was profiled, and TCRdb retains in-frame clones only, with some absent. Among about 200,000 clones, approximately 90% were seen once, and the ten largest hold around 2.4%. The sample comprised PBMCs or T cells enriched from blood (not recorded which). Receptors originate from a young woman who had recovered from COVID-19.

This clone was seen just once. This sequence joins TRBV20-1 and TRBJ2-7; 7 bases map to TRBD2. Unmatched junction bases numbered 2, after V lost 6 bases and J lost 3 bases. This CDR3 region has 11 residues. Germline CDR1 and CDR2: DFQATT and SNEGSKA (reference sequence). The CDR3 DNA follows: TGCAGTGCCGAGCGGGACTACGAGCAGTACTTC. As protein: CSAERDYEQYF.

This chain joins TRBV30 and TRBJ1-6; D possibly corresponds to TRBD1 (6 bases). Germline-derived CDR1 and CDR2 are GTSNPN and SVGIG (reference sequence). V shed 0 bases and J shed 5 bases, with 17 bases lying between them. The CDR3 contains 17 residues. The CDR3 DNA reads TGTGCCTGGAGTGTCCTTCAGGGGATAACAGATAATTCACCCCTCCACTTT. Its translation is CAWSVLQGITDNSPLHF. The full variable domain, its missing parts supplied by reference TRBV30 and TRBJ1-6, is SQTIHQWPATLVQPVGSPLSLECTVEGTSNPNLYWYRQAAGRGLQLLFYSVGIGQISSEVPQNLSASRPQDRQFILSSKKLLLSDSGFYLCAWSVLQGITDNSPLHFGNGTRLTVT.

The V and J genes are TRBV3-1 (or the pseudogene TRBV3-2) and TRBJ1-1; 7 bases agree with TRBD1. Looked up from germline, CDR1 is LGHDT and CDR2 is YNNKEL (reference sequence). The V gene end was trimmed by 1 base and the J gene end by 5 bases; junction bases not matched to a gene: 7. The length of the CDR3 is 15 residues. The CDR3 loop is CASSQGPRGRTEAFF. The CDR3, as DNA: TGTGCCAGCAGCCAAGGTCCAAGGGGGCGGACTGAAGCTTTCTTT.

This chain links TRBV10-3 with TRBJ2-5, with D maybe TRBD1 (6 bases). The CDR3 length is 15 residues. With 7 bases removed from V and 7 bases from J, the gap between germline ends came to 22 bases. Germline V gene lookup returns CDR1 ENHRY and CDR2 SYGVKD. CDR3 in DNA: TGTGCCATCAAGGGGGACGAGACTAAAACGGGGACCCAGTACTTC. Amino acid sequence: CAIKGDETKTGTQYF.

The chain uses TRBV29-1 and TRBJ2-5; TRBD2 agrees at 7 bases. CDR1 and CDR2 from the germline V gene are SQVTM and ANQGSEA. With 4 bases clipped from V and 5 bases from J, the junction kept 4 bases outside the gene matches. The CDR3 spans 12 residues. The CDR3 DNA sequence: TGCAGCGTTGTAGGCGGGGGTGAGACCCAGTACTTC. Its translation is CSVVGGGETQYF.

This chain joins TRBV30 and TRBJ1-4, with 11 nucleotides matching TRBD1. The ends lost 1 base at V and 3 bases at J; junction bases unmatched: 4. Germline V lookup: CDR1 GTSNPN, CDR2 SVGIG (reference sequence). The CDR3 has 16 residues. CDR3 sequence reads: CAWSAPGQGANEKLFF. The DNA for the CDR3 is TGTGCCTGGAGTGCACCGGGACAGGGGGCTAATGAAAAACTGTTTTTT.

The chain recombines TRBV2 with TRBJ1-4, with 7 bases that match TRBD1. Losses at the gene ends were 6 bases for V and 15 bases for J; bases not matched to a gene: 10. The CDR3 extends over 12 amino acids. Germline assignment: CDR1 SNHLY and CDR2 FYNNEI. As DNA, the CDR3 is TGTGCCAGCAGGGAACAGGGGCTCGTATTGTTTTTT. This gives the protein CASREQGLVLFF.

The gene calls are TRBV18 and TRBJ2-1, with TRBD2 matching over 11 bases. Per germline, CDR1 KGHSH and CDR2 LQKENI. V trimming: 0 bases; J trimming: 0 bases; junction bases outside the gene matches: 7. The CDR3 loop spans 19 amino acids. This chain's CDR3 is CASSPPGLAGGRSYNEQFF. CDR3 sequence (DNA): TGTGCCAGCTCACCACCCGGCCTAGCGGGGGGCCGCTCCTACAATGAGCAGTTCTTC.

The V gene is TRBV5-4, the J gene TRBJ1-2; D possibly corresponds to TRBD1 (5 bases). Per the germline V gene, CDR1 is SGHNT and CDR2 is YYREEE (reference sequence). V lost 4 bases and J 4 bases, leaving 11 bases between the germline ends. This CDR3 is built from 13 residues. The CDR3 DNA follows: TGTGCCAGCAGCCCGGACACCGTCTATGGCTACACCTTC. Amino acids: CASSPDTVYGYTF.

The chain employs TRBV28 and TRBJ2-3; 10 nucleotides match TRBD2. The CDR3 extends over 17 amino acids. Germline CDR1 MDHEN, CDR2 SYDVKM. V lost 5 bases to trimming and J lost 0 bases; unmatched junction nucleotides: 8. The CDR3 DNA sequence: TGTGCCAGCAGTATCACGGATAGCGGGAGGAGCACAGATACGCAGTATTTT. It codes for CASSITDSGRSTDTQYF.

This sequence joins TRBV2 and TRBJ1-1; a weak D match, TRBD1 (5 bases). Trimming cost V 7 bases and J 1 base, with 13 bases left between them. This CDR3 is 14 amino acids long. Germline CDR1 is SNHLY and CDR2 is FYNNEI. The DNA for the CDR3 is TGTGCCAGCATTAGGGGCCAGGGGAACACTGAAGCTTTCTTT. It yields the protein CASIRGQGNTEAFF.

V usage is TRBV20-1 and J usage is TRBJ1-1; D gene unclear. The CDR3 runs to 14 residues. Trimming left V 3 bases short and J 3 bases short, with 14 bases between. Germline V gene data show CDR1 as DFQATT and CDR2 as SNEGSKA (reference sequence). The chain's CDR3 is CSASSGGLDTEAFF. Here the CDR3 DNA reads TGCAGTGCTAGTAGTGGAGGGTTGGACACTGAAGCTTTCTTT.

This chain joins TRBV27 and TRBJ1-6; D remains ambiguous. CDR1 is MNHEY, CDR2 SMNVEV, per germline (reference sequence). V lost 6 bases, J lost 10 bases, and 16 bases lay in between. The CDR3 sequence is 14 residues long. CDR3 amino acids: CASSPSSAGSPLHF. The CDR3 bases are TGTGCCAGCAGCCCGTCTTCGGCGGGCTCACCCCTCCACTTT.

This chain links TRBV25-1 with TRBJ2-7, with TRBD1 matching over 10 bases. This CDR3 spans 14 amino acids. The V gene end was trimmed by 6 bases and the J gene end by 2 bases; junction bases not matched to a gene: 4. Germline CDR1 is MGHDK and CDR2 is SYGVNS. For the CDR3, the DNA is TGTGCCAGCAGGGGGGACAGGGGAACCTACGAGCAGTACTTC. It is translated as CASRGDRGTYEQYF.

J is TRBJ2-3 and V is TRBV6-4; 8 bases are shared with TRBD2. After removal of 5 bases from V and 6 bases from J, the junction contained 10 bases not matched to a gene. CDR1 and CDR2 (germline): MRHNA, SNTAGT. The CDR3 totals 15 residues. Here the CDR3 reads CASSTTGGPGDTQYF. CDR3 nucleotides: TGTGCCAGCAGTACCACGGGAGGGCCGGGGGATACGCAGTATTTT.

The V call is TRBV5-6, the J call TRBJ1-2; D uncertain. The germline V and J ends were trimmed by 0 bases and 13 bases, with 10 bases remaining between them. There are 11 residues in the CDR3. Germline CDR1 is SGHDT and CDR2 is YYEEEE. The DNA for the CDR3 is TGTGCCAGCAGCTTGGCTAGCCGTCGCACCTTC. Translating gives CASSLASRRTF.

This chain joins TRBV29-1 and TRBJ2-1; D is perhaps TRBD2 (5 bases). The CDR3 totals 13 residues. Germline CDR1 reads SQVTM; CDR2 reads ANQGSEA. V gave up 0 bases and J gave up 2 bases, with 5 bases separating them. The CDR3 here is CSVEEGAYNEQFF. In DNA, the CDR3 is TGCAGCGTTGAAGAGGGAGCCTACAATGAGCAGTTCTTC.

V usage is TRBV11-3 and J usage is TRBJ2-5; a possible D gene is TRBD1 (6 bases). V lost 4 bases, J lost 2 bases, and 11 bases lay in between. This CDR3 has 14 amino acids. Germline-derived CDR1 and CDR2 are SGHNT and YENEEA. The CDR3 DNA follows: TGTGCCAGCAGCTCCCAGGGGCTACAAGAGACCCAGTACTTC. The encoded protein is CASSSQGLQETQYF. The complete variable domain, with remaining parts taken from reference TRBV11-3 and TRBJ2-5, reads EAGVVQSPRYKIIEKKQPVAFWCNPISGHNTLYWYLQNLGQGPELLIRYENEEAVDDSQLPKDRFSAERLKGVDSTLKIQPAELGDSAVYLCASSSQGLQETQYFGPGTRLLVL.

This clone came up once. The chain employs TRBV11-3 and TRBJ2-1; D remains ambiguous. CDR3 length: 15 residues. V lost 5 bases and J 5 bases, leaving 16 bases between the germline ends. In germline, CDR1 is SGHNT, CDR2 YENEEA. DNA of the CDR3: TGTGCCAGCAGCCTTTTTAGCCTGGAACACAATGAGCAGTTCTTC. Translating gives CASSLFSLEHNEQFF.

The V gene is TRBV7-8, the J gene TRBJ2-5; tentatively, D is TRBD1 (6 bases). The V end lost 5 bases, the J end lost 5 bases, and 12 bases lay between the germline ends. This CDR3 comprises 13 residues. The germline CDR1 and CDR2 sequences are SGHVS and FQNEAQ. Written as DNA, the CDR3 is TGTGCCAGCAGCGAAACAGGGCGCGAGACCCAGTACTTC. Translated: CASSETGRETQYF.

The chain carries TRBV19 and TRBJ1-1; a possible D gene is TRBD1 (6 bases). V was cut by 6 bases and J by 10 bases, with 18 bases left in between. The CDR3 totals 13 residues. Germline loops: CDR1 LNHDA, CDR2 SQIVND (reference sequence). CDR3 protein: CASSLIQGSGAFF. CDR3 nucleotide sequence: TGTGCCAGTAGCCTAATACAGGGTTCGGGAGCTTTCTTT.

The chain recombines TRBV6-2 or TRBV6-3 with TRBJ2-3; D call uncertain. CDR1 is MNHEY, CDR2 SVGEGT, per germline. This CDR3 has 19 amino acids. The V gene lost 0 bases and the J gene lost 0 bases, with 19 bases spanning the gap. This chain's CDR3 is CASSYSTGRSRPSTDTQYF. CDR3 coding DNA: TGTGCCAGCAGTTACTCGACCGGTCGTTCGCGGCCTAGCACAGATACGCAGTATTTT.

The CDR3 here is CASSGGGQNTGELFF. The CDR3 DNA reads as TGTGCCAGTAGCGGCGGGGGTCAGAACACCGGGGAGCTGTTTTTT. This rearrangement joins TRBV19 to TRBJ2-2; 7 positions match TRBD2. After removal of 6 bases from V and 1 base from J, the junction contained 5 bases not matched to a gene. Germline CDR1 is LNHDA and CDR2 is SQIVND (reference sequence). The CDR3 consists of 15 residues.

The J gene is TRBJ2-3, the V gene TRBV5-1; 7 nucleotides align to TRBD1. Germline-derived CDR1 and CDR2 are SGHRS and YFSETQ. Losses at the gene ends were 4 bases for V and 4 bases for J; bases not matched to a gene: 9. The CDR3 runs 15 residues. The chain's CDR3 is CASSAGTVGADTQYF. The CDR3 nucleotides read TGCGCCAGCAGCGCCGGGACAGTTGGGGCAGATACGCAGTATTTT.

The V and J genes are TRBV7-2 and TRBJ1-2; tentative D call: TRBD1 (5 bases). CDR1 is SGHTA, CDR2 FQGNSA, per germline. The CDR3 contains 15 residues. V was cut by 6 bases and J by 7 bases, with 21 bases left in between. CDR3 in DNA: TGTGCCAGCAGTCTACGACTCCCTTACAGGTTTGGCTACACCTTC. Translation: CASSLRLPYRFGYTF.

This clone was seen only once. This chain's CDR3 is CASSKEAVGYF. In DNA form, the CDR3 reads TGTGCCAGCAGCAAAGAGGCGGTGGGGTATTTT. The V and J genes are TRBV21-1 and TRBJ2-3; TRBD2 is the table's D call and was not checked against the DNA. TRBV21-1 is reported as a pseudogene. This CDR3 has 11 residues.